These 25 T cell receptor beta chains originate from one sample sequenced in a study of identical twins. In TCRdb, the 5' RACE reads were re-called with MiXCR into one record per CDR3 protein. The sample contains around 690,000 distinct CDR3 sequences, around 20% of which appear only once. These same data were also listed under a study on T cells expressing NK-cell markers.

Material for sequencing was PBMCs. These receptors all stem from a woman aged 18-29 years in good health.

The CDR3 region has the DNA TGTGCCAGCAGCTTAAGCGGGGGAAATTCGGGGGAGCTGTTTTTT. Protein: CASSLSGGNSGELFF. The chain employs TRBV7-3 and TRBJ2-2, with 7 bases fitting TRBD2. The CDR3 is 15 residues long. With 1 base clipped from V and 8 bases from J, the junction kept 7 bases outside the gene matches. Per germline, CDR1 SGHTA and CDR2 FQGTGA.

This clonotype was observed once. CDR3 protein: CASGLAGAWRYYNEQFF. CDR3 sequence (DNA): TGTGCCAGCGGACTAGCGGGGGCCTGGCGCTATTACAATGAGCAGTTCTTC. This chain links TRBV5-6 with TRBJ2-1; 13 bases map to TRBD2. The CDR3 runs 17 residues. Germline loops: CDR1 SGHDT, CDR2 YYEEEE. Trimming removed 7 bases from V and 4 bases from J; junction bases left unmatched: 11.

The J gene is TRBJ1-4, the V gene TRBV12-3 or TRBV12-4, with D possibly TRBD1 on 6 matching bases. CDR3 length: 15 amino acids. Trimming took off 6 bases at V and 3 bases at J, with 14 bases between the two ends. The CDR3 DNA reads as TGTGCCAGCAGCGGCAGGGGTACAGCTAATGAAAAACTGTTTTTT. Protein product: CASSGRGTANEKLFF.

This clonotype was counted ten times or more. V usage is TRBV5-1 and J usage is TRBJ2-2; D is unclear. Trimming shortened V by 0 bases and J by 0 bases, and 6 bases separated the two germline ends. The length of the CDR3 is 15 residues. The V gene's germline CDR1 is SGHRS and CDR2 YFSETQ. This chain's CDR3 is CASSLERTNTGELFF. CDR3 DNA sequence: TGCGCCAGCAGCTTGGAAAGAACGAACACCGGGGAGCTGTTTTTT.

This clonotype was counted ten times or more. The J gene is TRBJ2-3, the V gene TRBV20-1; no clear D. Germline V lookup: CDR1 DFQATT, CDR2 SNEGSKA (reference sequence). Trimming removed 0 bases at V and 6 bases at J, with 4 bases between. The CDR3 runs 11 residues. CDR3: CSAREVDTQYF. CDR3 nucleotide sequence: TGCAGTGCTAGAGAGGTGGATACGCAGTATTTT.

This clonotype came up a few times. The chain joins TRBV6-1 to TRBJ2-2, with D possibly being TRBD1 (7 bases). The CDR3 has 16 amino acids. The germline V gene encodes CDR1 MNHNS and CDR2 SASEGT. V was cut by 6 bases and J by 3 bases, with 17 bases left in between. CDR3 residues: CASSVVTGRYTGELFF. Here the CDR3 DNA reads TGTGCCAGCAGCGTTGTGACAGGGAGGTACACCGGGGAGCTGTTTTTT.

This clonotype appeared many times. V usage is TRBV6-1 and J usage is TRBJ2-7; D unresolved. Trimming removed 0 bases from V and 0 bases from J, with 9 bases in between. Germline V gives CDR1 MNHNS, CDR2 SASEGT. This CDR3 spans 15 amino acids. CDR3 protein: CASSEASSSSYEQYF. The CDR3 nucleotides are TGTGCCAGCAGTGAAGCAAGCTCTAGCTCCTACGAGCAGTACTTC.

The chain carries TRBV10-3 and TRBJ2-1; 8 nucleotides align to TRBD2. CDR3 length: 16 residues. CDR1 and CDR2 from the germline V gene are ENHRY and SYGVKD. The V and J ends lost 5 bases and 0 bases, in that order; junction bases with no gene match: 6. CDR3 coding DNA: TGTGCCATCAGTTCAGTCGGGGGGGGCTCCTACAATGAGCAGTTCTTC. Translation: CAISSVGGGSYNEQFF.

This clonotype appeared a few times. The chain links TRBV18 to TRBJ1-1; 7 bases line up with TRBD1. Germline values: CDR1 KGHSH, CDR2 LQKENI. The CDR3 runs to 15 residues. With 3 bases clipped from V and 0 bases from J, the junction kept 4 bases outside the gene matches. CDR3 DNA sequence: TGTGCCAGCTCACCGGGACAGAACGTGAACACTGAAGCTTTCTTT. Amino acid sequence: CASSPGQNVNTEAFF.

This clonotype has only a few counts. This chain links TRBV5-1 with TRBJ2-6, with a tentative D call TRBD2 (6 bases). From germline, CDR1 is SGHRS and CDR2 YFSETQ. This CDR3 has 17 residues. V was shortened by 3 bases and J by 4 bases, with 17 bases between the two germline ends. The CDR3 reads CASSSPRRVEGANVLTF. CDR3 DNA: TGCGCCAGCAGCTCCCCCAGGAGGGTAGAAGGGGCCAACGTCCTGACTTTC.

This clonotype was detected only a few times. This chain uses TRBV6-1 with TRBJ1-2; perhaps TRBD1 as D (5 bases). CDR3 size: 14 residues. Germline loops: CDR1 MNHNS, CDR2 SASEGT. Trimming took 6 bases from V and 3 from J, leaving 14 bases between them. The CDR3: CASRELGGHYGYTF. In nucleotides, the CDR3 is TGTGCCAGCAGAGAATTGGGGGGTCACTATGGCTACACCTTC.

This clonotype has only a few counts. V and J are TRBV7-2 and TRBJ2-7; D perhaps matches TRBD1 (5 bases). This CDR3 spans 15 amino acids. CDR1 is SGHTA, CDR2 FQGNSA, per germline. The germline V and J ends were trimmed by 2 bases and 2 bases, with 13 bases remaining between them. The CDR3 bases are TGTGCCAGCAGCTTACAACAGGCGCCGACCTACGAGCAGTACTTC. It specifies CASSLQQAPTYEQYF. Complete variable domain (other parts from reference TRBV7-2 and TRBJ2-7): GAGVSQSPSNKVTEKGKDVELRCDPISGHTALYWYRQSLGQGLEFLIYFQGNSAPDKSGLPSDRFSAERTGGSVSTLTIQRTQQEDSAVYLCASSLQQAPTYEQYFGPGTRLTVT.

This clonotype was seen a few times. The chain couples TRBV12-3 or TRBV12-4 to TRBJ2-3; D might be TRBD2 (7 bases). The CDR3 is 15 amino acids. V was trimmed by 4 bases and J by 4 bases, leaving 15 bases between them. The CDR3 region has the DNA TGTGCCAGCAGTTCTTGGCGGGGGCTAGCAGATACGCAGTATTTT. Protein: CASSSWRGLADTQYF.

The gene calls are TRBV20-1 and TRBJ2-7; 10 nucleotides align to TRBD1. This CDR3 comprises 15 residues. Looked up from germline, CDR1 is DFQATT and CDR2 is SNEGSKA (reference sequence). The V segment lost 0 bases and the J segment 3 bases; nucleotides outside the gene matches: 5. As DNA, the CDR3 is TGCAGTGCTAGAGATGGACAGGGGGTGGACTACGAGCAGTACTTC. Translation gives CSARDGQGVDYEQYF.

In its sample, this clonotype was seen a few times. In DNA, the CDR3 is TGCAGTGCCACGACTAGAACTGAGCAGTTCTTC. Translated, it gives CSATTRTEQFF. V usage is TRBV20-1 and J usage is TRBJ2-1; a weak D match, TRBD2 (6 bases). Germline-derived CDR1 and CDR2 are DFQATT and SNEGSKA (reference sequence). V lost 6 bases and J lost 9, with 12 bases in between. The CDR3 covers 11 residues.

This clonotype occurred many times. This chain uses TRBV12-3 or TRBV12-4 with TRBJ1-1; D might be TRBD1 (5 bases). This CDR3 comprises 13 residues. V gave up 3 bases and J gave up 5 bases, with 10 bases separating them. The CDR3 is CASSFREGTEAFF. The CDR3 DNA sequence: TGTGCCAGCAGTTTCAGGGAAGGTACTGAAGCTTTCTTT.

This chain links TRBV7-2 with TRBJ2-2; 12 bases are shared with TRBD2. Germline V gene data show CDR1 as SGHTA and CDR2 as FQGNSA. The CDR3 sequence is 16 residues long. The junction had 6 bases not matched to a gene; V was cut back by 6 bases and J by 4 bases. CDR3: CASSYLAGGTTGELFF. The DNA of the CDR3 is TGTGCCAGCAGTTATCTAGCGGGAGGGACCACCGGGGAGCTGTTTTTT.

This clonotype was detected many times. This CDR3 is CSARWLADNEQFF. Here the CDR3 DNA reads TGCAGTGCCAGGTGGCTAGCGGACAATGAGCAGTTCTTC. The chain combines TRBV20-1 with TRBJ2-1; 7 bases are shared with TRBD2. The germline V gene has CDR1 DFQATT and CDR2 SNEGSKA (reference sequence). The CDR3 is 13 residues long. Losses at the gene ends were 6 bases for V and 5 bases for J; bases not matched to a gene: 7.

This clonotype showed up just a few times. The rearrangement joins TRBV20-1 to TRBJ2-1, with TRBD2 identical over 7 bases. The germline V gene has CDR1 DFQATT and CDR2 SNEGSKA (reference sequence). V trimming: 5 bases; J trimming: 7 bases; junction bases outside the gene matches: 5. CDR3 length equals 12 residues. The CDR3 DNA reads as TGCAGTGCTTCCTTTAGCGGGAATGAGCAGTTCTTC. Its protein product is CSASFSGNEQFF.

This clonotype came up many times. The CDR3 nucleotides read TGCAGTGCTAACCGGGACAGCGATTGGGGGGAGCTGTTTTTT. Translated: CSANRDSDWGELFF. The V and J genes are TRBV20-1 and TRBJ2-2; 7 bases line up with TRBD1. The CDR3 loop spans 14 amino acids. Germline-derived CDR1 and CDR2 are DFQATT and SNEGSKA (reference sequence). Germline trimming cut 4 bases from V and 8 bases from J; bases unmatched to any gene: 10.

The rearrangement joins TRBV20-1 to TRBJ2-4; possible D gene TRBD1, 6 bases. Germline CDR1 is DFQATT and CDR2 is SNEGSKA (reference sequence). This CDR3 spans 12 amino acids. V lost 6 bases, J lost 7 bases, and 13 bases lay in between. In DNA, the CDR3 is TGCAGTGCCCATACAGGGTTCAACATTCAGTACTTC. It yields the protein CSAHTGFNIQYF.

The rearrangement uses TRBV7-9 and TRBJ2-3; possible D gene TRBD2, 5 bases. This CDR3 contains 12 residues. CDR1 and CDR2 from the germline V gene are SEHNR and FQNEAQ (reference sequence). V lost 10 bases to trimming and J lost 5 bases, with 13 bases between them. CDR3 sequence (DNA): TGTGCCACCCTAGCATTTATAGATACGCAGTATTTT. Translating gives CATLAFIDTQYF. The full variable domain, its missing parts supplied by reference TRBV7-9 and TRBJ2-3, is DTGVSQNPRHKITKRGQNVTFRCDPISEHNRLYWYRQTLGQGPEFLTYFQNEAQLEKSRLLSDRFSAERPKGSFSTLEIQRTEQGDSAMYLCATLAFIDTQYFGPGTRLTVL.

The rearrangement links TRBV12-3 or TRBV12-4 to TRBJ2-3; either TRBD1 or TRBD2 may fit D (6 bases each). Trimming removed 3 bases from V and 7 bases from J, with 14 bases in between. The CDR3 has 14 amino acids. This CDR3 is CASSFLAGGNTQYF. As DNA, the CDR3 is TGTGCCAGCAGTTTCCTAGCCGGGGGCAATACGCAGTATTTT.

There are a few counts of this clonotype. The V and J genes are TRBV27 and TRBJ2-4, with 11 positions matching TRBD1. This CDR3 region has 15 residues. The germline CDR1 and CDR2 sequences are MNHEY and SMNVEV (reference sequence). V gave up 3 bases and J gave up 6 bases; unmatched junction bases: 4. This CDR3 is CASSFGTGGGNIQYF. The CDR3 DNA reads as TGTGCCAGCAGTTTCGGGACAGGGGGTGGAAACATTCAGTACTTC.

The table lists this clonotype with a few counts. The V gene is TRBV4-3, the J gene TRBJ2-7; D possibly corresponds to TRBD1 (6 bases). V was clipped by 0 bases and J by 4 bases, with 13 bases between them. Germline CDR1 is LGHNA and CDR2 is YSLEER. This CDR3 spans 15 amino acids. The CDR3 spells CASSQETGRIYEQYF. CDR3 coding DNA: TGCGCCAGCAGCCAAGAGACAGGTAGAATTTACGAGCAGTACTTC.